A selection of T cell receptor beta chains follows, all from one sample in a study of blood T cell repertoires in COVID-19. The table came from immunoSEQ multiplex PCR; TCRdb's copy has only in-frame clones and leaves some out. Of around 140,000 clones listed, over 70% were seen once; the top ten hold roughly a tenth. The sequencing input was peripheral blood. The origin of the receptors is a man aged 60 to 75 with active or convalescent COVID-19. Both conserved end residues are part of each CDR3. Fields, in order: V gene, J gene, D gene, clone size, CDR3 DNA, CDR3 protein. The D gene is left open where the match is weak. Only some rows state a clone size, as once, few, many or a class for expanded clones.

V: TRBV5-1
J: TRBJ2-3
D: TRBD2
size: .
DNA: TGCGCCAGCAGCTCTTCTACTCCGGGACTAGCGGGCCACACAGATACGCAGTATTTT
CDR3: CASSSSTPGLAGHTDTQYF

V: TRBV9
J: TRBJ2-1
D: TRBD1
size: .
DNA: TGTGCCAGCAGCTTACTCCCCTTGGGACAGGGGGTTAATGAGCAGTTCTTC
CDR3: CASSLLPLGQGVNEQFF

V: TRBV28
J: TRBJ1-5
D: .
size: .
DNA: TGTGCCAGCAGTTTAGAACAGGTGGGCAATCAGCCCCAGCATTTT
CDR3: CASSLEQVGNQPQHF

V: TRBV6-5
J: TRBJ2-7
D: .
size: .
DNA: TGTGCCAGCAGCAGTACAGGGAACTCCTACGAGCAGTACTTC
CDR3: CASSSTGNSYEQYF

V: TRBV5-1
J: TRBJ1-5
D: TRBD1
size: once
DNA: TGCGCCAGCAGCTTGGGGGCGACAGGGGATCAGCCCCAGCATTTT
CDR3: CASSLGATGDQPQHF

V: TRBV6-5
J: TRBJ2-1
D: TRBD2
size: .
DNA: TGTGCCAGCAGTCGACTAGCGGGGTACAATGAGCAGTTCTTC
CDR3: CASSRLAGYNEQFF

V: TRBV28
J: TRBJ2-5
D: TRBD1
size: .
DNA: TGTGCCAGCAGTTTATCCGGGACAGGTGGGGAGACCCAGTACTTC
CDR3: CASSLSGTGGETQYF

V: TRBV28
J: TRBJ1-4
D: TRBD1
size: .
DNA: TGTGCCAGCTCCACAGGGGGCGGTGAAAAACTGTTTTTT
CDR3: CASSTGGGEKLFF

V: TRBV7-6
J: TRBJ2-5
D: TRBD2
size: few
DNA: TGTGCCAGCAGCTTACCCCGGCGCGCGGGAGGTTTGGGGGGGGAGACCCAGTACTTC
CDR3: CASSLPRRAGGLGGETQYF

V: TRBV24-1
J: TRBJ1-5
D: TRBD1
size: .
DNA: TGTGCCACCAGTGAACGACAGGGGAGTCAGCCCCAGCATTTT
CDR3: CATSERQGSQPQHF

V: TRBV9
J: TRBJ2-3
D: TRBD2
size: .
DNA: TGTGCCAGCAGCGTTAGCGGGGATACGCAGTATTTT
CDR3: CASSVSGDTQYF

V: TRBV15
J: TRBJ1-6
D: TRBD1
size: .
DNA: TGTGCCACCAGCAGATCGCAGGGGGTAAATTCACCCCTCCACTTT
CDR3: CATSRSQGVNSPLHF

V: TRBV28
J: TRBJ2-1
D: .
size: .
DNA: TGTGCCAGCAGTTTAACTGTGAGCTCCTACAATGAGCAGTTCTTC
CDR3: CASSLTVSSYNEQFF

V: TRBV5-4
J: TRBJ2-5
D: .
size: few
DNA: TGTGCCAGCAGCTCATTTGAGACCCAGTACTTC
CDR3: CASSSFETQYF

V: TRBV24-1
J: TRBJ2-1
D: .
size: .
DNA: TGTGCCACCAGTGATCGAAGCGGAAGCTCCTACAATGAGCAGTTCTTC
CDR3: CATSDRSGSSYNEQFF

V: TRBV11-1
J: TRBJ1-4
D: .
size: .
DNA: TGTGCCAGCAGCGACAGACGAACAACTAATGAAAAACTGTTTTTT
CDR3: CASSDRRTTNEKLFF

V: TRBV7-8
J: TRBJ2-1
D: .
size: .
DNA: TGTGCCAGCAGCTTAGTCCGAGGGGGTGGTGAGCAGTTCTTC
CDR3: CASSLVRGGGEQFF

V: TRBV6-5
J: TRBJ1-5
D: .
size: .
DNA: TGTGCCAGCAGTTTTCGACGGAGGGGCGATCAGCCCCAGCATTTT
CDR3: CASSFRRRGDQPQHF